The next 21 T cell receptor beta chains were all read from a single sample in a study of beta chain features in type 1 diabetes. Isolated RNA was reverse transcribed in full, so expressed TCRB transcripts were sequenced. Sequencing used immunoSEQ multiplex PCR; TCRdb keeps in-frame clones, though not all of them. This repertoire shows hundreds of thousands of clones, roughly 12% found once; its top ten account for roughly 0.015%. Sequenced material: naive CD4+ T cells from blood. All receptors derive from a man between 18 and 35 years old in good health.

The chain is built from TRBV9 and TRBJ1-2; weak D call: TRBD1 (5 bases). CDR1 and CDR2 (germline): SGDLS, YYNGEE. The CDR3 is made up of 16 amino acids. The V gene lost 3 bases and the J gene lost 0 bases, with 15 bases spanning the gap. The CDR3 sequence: CASSARGGGANYGYTF. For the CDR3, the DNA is TGTGCCAGCAGCGCGCGTGGGGGGGGTGCTAACTATGGCTACACCTTC.

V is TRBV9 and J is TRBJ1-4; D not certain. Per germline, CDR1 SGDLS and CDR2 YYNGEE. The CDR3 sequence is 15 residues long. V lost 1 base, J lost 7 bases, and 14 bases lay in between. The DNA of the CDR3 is TGTGCCAGCAGCGTATCTGTCAGTCTTGGTGAAAAACTGTTTTTT. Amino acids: CASSVSVSLGEKLFF.

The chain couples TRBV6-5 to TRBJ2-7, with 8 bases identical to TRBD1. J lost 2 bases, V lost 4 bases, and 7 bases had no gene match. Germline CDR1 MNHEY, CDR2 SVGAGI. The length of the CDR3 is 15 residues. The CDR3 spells CASSFSGTGTYEQYF. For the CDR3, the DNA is TGTGCCAGCAGTTTCTCCGGGACAGGAACCTACGAGCAGTACTTC.

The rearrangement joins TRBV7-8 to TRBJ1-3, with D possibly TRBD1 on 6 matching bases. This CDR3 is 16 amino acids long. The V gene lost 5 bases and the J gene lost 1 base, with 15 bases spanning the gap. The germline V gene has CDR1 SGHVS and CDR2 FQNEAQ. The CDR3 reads CASSTGSRGSGNTIYF. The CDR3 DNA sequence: TGTGCCAGCAGCACAGGGAGCAGGGGATCTGGAAACACCATATATTTT.

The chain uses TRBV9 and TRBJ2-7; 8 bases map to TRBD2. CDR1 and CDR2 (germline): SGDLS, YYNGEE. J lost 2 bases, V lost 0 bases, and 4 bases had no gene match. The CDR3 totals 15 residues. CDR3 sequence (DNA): TGTGCCAGCAGCGTAGGTTTGCGGGGGGCCTACGAGCAGTACTTC. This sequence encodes CASSVGLRGAYEQYF. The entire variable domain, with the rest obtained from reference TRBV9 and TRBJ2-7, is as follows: DSGVTQTPKHLITATGQRVTLRCSPRSGDLSVYWYQQSLDQGLQFLIQYYNGEERAKGNILERFSAQQFPDLHSELNLSSLELGDSALYFCASSVGLRGAYEQYFGPGTRLTVT.

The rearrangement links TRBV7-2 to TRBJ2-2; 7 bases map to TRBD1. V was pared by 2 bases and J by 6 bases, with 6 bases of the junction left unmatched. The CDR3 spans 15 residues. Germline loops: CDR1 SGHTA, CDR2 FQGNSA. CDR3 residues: CASSLQSQGAGELFF. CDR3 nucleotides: TGTGCCAGCAGCTTACAGTCGCAGGGGGCCGGGGAGCTGTTTTTT. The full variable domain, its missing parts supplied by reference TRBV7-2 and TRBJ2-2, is GAGVSQSPSNKVTEKGKDVELRCDPISGHTALYWYRQSLGQGLEFLIYFQGNSAPDKSGLPSDRFSAERTGGSVSTLTIQRTQQEDSAVYLCASSLQSQGAGELFFGEGSRLTVL.

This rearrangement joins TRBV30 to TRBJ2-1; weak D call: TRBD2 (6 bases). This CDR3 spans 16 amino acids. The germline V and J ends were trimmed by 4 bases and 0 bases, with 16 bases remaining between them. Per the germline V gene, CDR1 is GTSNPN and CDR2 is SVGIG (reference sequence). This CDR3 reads CAWIPAGTRSYNEQFF. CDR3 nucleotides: TGTGCCTGGATCCCCGCGGGGACCCGCTCCTACAATGAGCAGTTCTTC. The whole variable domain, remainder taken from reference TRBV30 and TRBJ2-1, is SQTIHQWPATLVQPVGSPLSLECTVEGTSNPNLYWYRQAAGRGLQLLFYSVGIGQISSEVPQNLSASRPQDRQFILSSKKLLLSDSGFYLCAWIPAGTRSYNEQFFGPGTRLTVL.

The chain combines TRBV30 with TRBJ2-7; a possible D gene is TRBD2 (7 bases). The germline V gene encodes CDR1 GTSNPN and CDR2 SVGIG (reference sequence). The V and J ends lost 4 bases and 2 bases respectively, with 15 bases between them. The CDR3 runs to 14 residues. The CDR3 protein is CAWNWGGPTYEQYF. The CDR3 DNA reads TGTGCCTGGAATTGGGGGGGCCCCACCTACGAGCAGTACTTC.

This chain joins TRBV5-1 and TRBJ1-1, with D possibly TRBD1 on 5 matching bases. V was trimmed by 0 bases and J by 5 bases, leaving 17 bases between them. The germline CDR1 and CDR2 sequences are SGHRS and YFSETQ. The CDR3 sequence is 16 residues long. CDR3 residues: CASSLAGWRGGTEAFF. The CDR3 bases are TGCGCCAGCAGCTTGGCCGGATGGAGGGGAGGGACTGAAGCTTTCTTT.

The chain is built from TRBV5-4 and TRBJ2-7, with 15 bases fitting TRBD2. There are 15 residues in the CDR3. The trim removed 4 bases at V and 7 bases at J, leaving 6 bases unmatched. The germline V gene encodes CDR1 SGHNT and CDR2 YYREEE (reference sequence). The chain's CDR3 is CASSPWGTSGGEQYF. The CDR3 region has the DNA TGTGCCAGCAGCCCATGGGGGACTAGCGGGGGGGAGCAGTACTTC.

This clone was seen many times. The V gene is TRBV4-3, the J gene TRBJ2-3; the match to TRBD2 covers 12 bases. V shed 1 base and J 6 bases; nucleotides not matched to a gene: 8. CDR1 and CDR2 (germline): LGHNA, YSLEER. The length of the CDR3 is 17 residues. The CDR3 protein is CASSQVLAGGPWDTQYF. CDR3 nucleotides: TGCGCCAGCAGCCAAGTTCTAGCGGGAGGGCCGTGGGATACGCAGTATTTT.

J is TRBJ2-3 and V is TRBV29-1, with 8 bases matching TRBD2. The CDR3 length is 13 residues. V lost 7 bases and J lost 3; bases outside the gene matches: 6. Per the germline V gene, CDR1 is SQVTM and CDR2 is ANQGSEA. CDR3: CSELAGTTDTQYF. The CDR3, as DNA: TGCAGCGAGTTAGCGGGGACTACAGATACGCAGTATTTT.

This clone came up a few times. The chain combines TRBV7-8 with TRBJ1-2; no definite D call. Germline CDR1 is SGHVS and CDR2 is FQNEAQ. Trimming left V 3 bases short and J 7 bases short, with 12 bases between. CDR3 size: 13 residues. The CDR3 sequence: CASSFGGEGGYTF. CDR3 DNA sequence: TGTGCCAGCAGCTTCGGCGGGGAAGGTGGCTACACCTTC. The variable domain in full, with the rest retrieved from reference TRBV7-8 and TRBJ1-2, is GAGVSQSPRYKVAKRGQDVALRCDPISGHVSLFWYQQALGQGPEFLTYFQNEAQLDKSGLPSDRFFAERPEGSVSTLKIQRTQQEDSAVYLCASSFGGEGGYTFGSGTRLTVV.

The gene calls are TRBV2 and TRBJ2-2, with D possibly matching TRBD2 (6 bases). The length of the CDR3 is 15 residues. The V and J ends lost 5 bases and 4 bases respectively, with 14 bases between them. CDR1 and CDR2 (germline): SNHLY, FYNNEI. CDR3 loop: CASSSGTAGTGELFF. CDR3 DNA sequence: TGTGCCAGCAGTTCCGGGACTGCGGGCACCGGGGAGCTGTTTTTT. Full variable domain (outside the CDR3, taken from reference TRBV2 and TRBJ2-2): EPEVTQTPSHQVTQMGQEVILRCVPISNHLYFYWYRQILGQKVEFLVSFYNNEISEKSEIFDDQFSVERPDGSNFTLKIRSTKLEDSAMYFCASSSGTAGTGELFFGEGSRLTVL.

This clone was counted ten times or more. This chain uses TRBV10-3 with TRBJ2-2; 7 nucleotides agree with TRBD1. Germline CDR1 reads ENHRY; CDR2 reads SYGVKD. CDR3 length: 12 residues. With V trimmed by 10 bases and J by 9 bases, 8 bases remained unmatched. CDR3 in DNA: TGTGCCACCAGGGACAGCCCCTGGGAGCTGTTTTTT. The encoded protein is CATRDSPWELFF.

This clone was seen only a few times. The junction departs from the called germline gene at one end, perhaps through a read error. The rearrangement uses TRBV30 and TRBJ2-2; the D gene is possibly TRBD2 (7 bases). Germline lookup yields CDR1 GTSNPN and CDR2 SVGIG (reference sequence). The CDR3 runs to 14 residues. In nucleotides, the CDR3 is TGTGCCGGGAGGGGGGGGCGCGACACCGGGGAGCTGTTTTTT. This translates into CAGRGGRDTGELFF.

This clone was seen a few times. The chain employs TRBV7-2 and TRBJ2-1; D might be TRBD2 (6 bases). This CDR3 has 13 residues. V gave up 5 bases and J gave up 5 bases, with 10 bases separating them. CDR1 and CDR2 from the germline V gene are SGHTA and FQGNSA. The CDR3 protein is CASSPPGDNEQFF. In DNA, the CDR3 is TGTGCCAGCAGCCCCCCGGGGGACAATGAGCAGTTCTTC. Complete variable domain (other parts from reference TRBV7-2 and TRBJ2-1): GAGVSQSPSNKVTEKGKDVELRCDPISGHTALYWYRQSLGQGLEFLIYFQGNSAPDKSGLPSDRFSAERTGGSVSTLTIQRTQQEDSAVYLCASSPPGDNEQFFGPGTRLTVL.

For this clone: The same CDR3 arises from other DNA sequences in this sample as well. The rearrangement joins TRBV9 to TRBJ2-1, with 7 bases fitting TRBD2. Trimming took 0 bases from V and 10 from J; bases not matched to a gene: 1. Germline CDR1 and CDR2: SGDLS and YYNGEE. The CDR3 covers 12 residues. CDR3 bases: TGTGCCAGCAGCGTAGAGCGGGGCGAGCAGTTCTTC. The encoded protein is CASSVERGEQFF. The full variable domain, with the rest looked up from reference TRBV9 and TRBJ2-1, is DSGVTQTPKHLITATGQRVTLRCSPRSGDLSVYWYQQSLDQGLQFLIQYYNGEERAKGNILERFSAQQFPDLHSELNLSSLELGDSALYFCASSVERGEQFFGPGTRLTVL.

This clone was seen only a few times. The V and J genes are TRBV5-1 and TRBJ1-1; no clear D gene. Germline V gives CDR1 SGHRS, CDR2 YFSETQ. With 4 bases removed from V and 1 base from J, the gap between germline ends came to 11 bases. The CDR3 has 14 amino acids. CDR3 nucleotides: TGCGCCAGCAGCCTGTCCCCAGAGAACACTGAAGCTTTCTTT. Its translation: CASSLSPENTEAFF.

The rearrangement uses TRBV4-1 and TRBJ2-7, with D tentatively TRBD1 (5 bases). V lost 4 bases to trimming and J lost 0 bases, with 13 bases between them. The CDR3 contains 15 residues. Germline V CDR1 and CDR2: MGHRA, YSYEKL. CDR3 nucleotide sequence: TGCGCCAGCAGCCGCCGGACACCCAGCTCCTACGAGCAGTACTTC. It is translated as CASSRRTPSSYEQYF.

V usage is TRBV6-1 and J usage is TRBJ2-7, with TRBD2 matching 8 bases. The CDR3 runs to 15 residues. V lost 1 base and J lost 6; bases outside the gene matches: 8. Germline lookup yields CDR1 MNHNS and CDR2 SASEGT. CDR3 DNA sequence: TGTGCCAGCAGTGAAGTCGGGAGGGCCGTCGCCGAGCAGTACTTC. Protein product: CASSEVGRAVAEQYF.